The present entry profiles one T cell receptor beta chain with its context. The data were taken from a study of blood T cells in healthy people across ages. The authors ran a second PCR of roughly 6 to 11 cycles using a sample-barcoded 5' primer and a J-beta primer mix. TCRdb re-called the 5' RACE reads through MiXCR, storing one row per CDR3 protein. The profile shows 600,000 to 850,000 distinct CDR3 sequences, approximately 39% of them singletons. Trimming cost V 4 bases and J 6 bases, with 12 bases left between them. CDR1 and CDR2 (germline): SEHNR, FQNEAQ (reference sequence). The CDR3 has 13 residues.

This receptor was taken from a woman aged 55-75 years in good health. Sequencing was carried out using blood. The chain has TRBV7-9 and TRBJ1-1; perhaps TRBD1 as D (5 bases). The CDR3 DNA sequence: TGTGCCAGCAGCTACCAGGGTTACTCTGAAGCTTTCTTT. It specifies CASSYQGYSEAFF.